Detailed here is one T cell receptor beta chain. As yet, its antigen is unknown. The data were obtained in a study of cytomegalovirus exposure and HLA in healthy donors. Study conclusions and caveats: A list of 164 TCR beta chains associated with cytomegalovirus was given.

Some clones are missing from TCRdb's copy, which holds only in-frame ones; the method was immunoSEQ multiplex PCR. The sample holds 50,000 or so clones, approximately 89% seen once. Germline V gene data show CDR1 as LNHNV and CDR2 as YYDKDF (reference sequence). V lost 1 base, J lost 0 bases, and 12 bases lay in between. The CDR3 is made up of 17 amino acids. The receptor comes from a woman in her late teens or twenties in good health and CMV-seropositive. Source material: PBMCs. This chain uses TRBV15 with TRBJ2-2, with D uncertain. CDR3 sequence reads: CATSRGAASPNTGELFF. The CDR3 nucleotides read TGTGCCACCAGCAGAGGAGCAGCTAGTCCGAACACCGGGGAGCTGTTTTTT.